A single sample is the source of the 8 T cell receptor beta chains below, sequenced in a study of T cell responses to AZD1222 COVID-19 vaccine. TCRdb's copy holds only in-frame clones and misses some; the assay was immunoSEQ multiplex PCR. This table has 45,000 to 60,000 clones, around 80% appearing once. The sequences come from peripheral blood, collected on day 0 of AZD1222 vaccination. All receptors derive from an adult in good health.

The chain uses TRBV5-1 and TRBJ1-1; TRBD1 is a possible D gene (5 bases). The CDR3 runs to 14 residues. From germline, CDR1 is SGHRS and CDR2 YFSETQ. Trimming pared 5 bases from V and 0 bases from J, leaving 11 bases between. CDR3: CASRRDSLNTEAFF. The CDR3 DNA sequence: TGCGCCAGCAGACGAGACAGTCTGAACACTGAAGCTTTCTTT.

This chain joins TRBV19 and TRBJ1-5; unclear D gene. CDR1 is LNHDA, CDR2 SQIVND, per germline (reference sequence). Trimming pared 1 base from V and 6 bases from J, leaving 10 bases between. The CDR3 is made up of 14 amino acids. The CDR3 nucleotides read TGTGCCAGTAGTATAGTTGGGGTGAGTCAGCCCCAGCATTTT. This encodes CASSIVGVSQPQHF.

J is TRBJ2-1 and V is TRBV7-3; D tentatively fits TRBD1 or TRBD2 (6 bases each). The CDR3 runs 14 residues. The germline gives CDR1 SGHTA, CDR2 FQGTGA. V lost 1 base, J lost 6 bases, and 10 bases lay in between. CDR3 sequence (DNA): TGTGCCAGCAGCTTAAGCGGGACACCCAATGAGCAGTTCTTC. Amino acids: CASSLSGTPNEQFF.

The chain combines TRBV6-1 with TRBJ1-3; 7 bases agree with TRBD1. Germline lookup yields CDR1 MNHNS and CDR2 SASEGT. This CDR3 has 15 amino acids. With V trimmed by 1 base and J by 4 bases, 4 bases remained unmatched. This CDR3 is CASSEVRGRGNTIYF. In DNA, the CDR3 is TGTGCCAGCAGTGAAGTAAGGGGGCGAGGAAACACCATATATTTT.

The chain links TRBV5-1 to TRBJ1-6; TRBD1 is a possible D gene (5 bases). Germline assignment: CDR1 SGHRS and CDR2 YFSETQ. The CDR3 sequence is 14 residues long. V gave up 4 bases and J gave up 7 bases, with 12 bases separating them. The CDR3: CASSPGGGNSPLHF. DNA of the CDR3: TGCGCCAGCAGCCCGGGGGGAGGGAATTCACCCCTCCACTTT. The full variable domain, with the rest looked up from reference TRBV5-1 and TRBJ1-6, is KAGVTQTPRYLIKTRGQQVTLSCSPISGHRSVSWYQQTPGQGLQFLFEYFSETQRNKGNFPGRFSGRQFSNSRSEMNVSTLELGDSALYLCASSPGGGNSPLHFGNGTRLTVT.

This clone was seen only once. The chain is built from TRBV7-2 and TRBJ1-1; tentatively, D is TRBD1 (6 bases). Germline V lookup: CDR1 SGHTA, CDR2 FQGNSA. CDR3 size: 13 residues. V dropped 6 bases and J dropped 4 bases, with 12 bases sitting between them. The CDR3 protein is CASRPQGFTEAFF. CDR3 nucleotides: TGTGCCAGCAGACCTCAGGGGTTCACTGAAGCTTTCTTT.

J is TRBJ2-1 and V is TRBV4-1; 9 bases align to TRBD1. The CDR3 has 17 amino acids. Germline CDR1 MGHRA, CDR2 YSYEKL. The trim removed 0 bases at V and 5 bases at J, leaving 8 bases unmatched. The chain's CDR3 is CASSQEGNRGLHNEQFF. CDR3 bases: TGCGCCAGCAGCCAAGAAGGGAACAGGGGGCTCCACAATGAGCAGTTCTTC.

J is TRBJ1-5 and V is TRBV28; 7 positions match TRBD1. V shed 4 bases and J 8 bases; nucleotides not matched to a gene: 11. Per germline, CDR1 MDHEN and CDR2 SYDVKM. The CDR3 consists of 15 residues. CDR3 loop: CASSSLRAGGKPQHF. CDR3 bases: TGTGCCAGCAGTTCACTCCGGGCAGGGGGGAAGCCCCAGCATTTT.